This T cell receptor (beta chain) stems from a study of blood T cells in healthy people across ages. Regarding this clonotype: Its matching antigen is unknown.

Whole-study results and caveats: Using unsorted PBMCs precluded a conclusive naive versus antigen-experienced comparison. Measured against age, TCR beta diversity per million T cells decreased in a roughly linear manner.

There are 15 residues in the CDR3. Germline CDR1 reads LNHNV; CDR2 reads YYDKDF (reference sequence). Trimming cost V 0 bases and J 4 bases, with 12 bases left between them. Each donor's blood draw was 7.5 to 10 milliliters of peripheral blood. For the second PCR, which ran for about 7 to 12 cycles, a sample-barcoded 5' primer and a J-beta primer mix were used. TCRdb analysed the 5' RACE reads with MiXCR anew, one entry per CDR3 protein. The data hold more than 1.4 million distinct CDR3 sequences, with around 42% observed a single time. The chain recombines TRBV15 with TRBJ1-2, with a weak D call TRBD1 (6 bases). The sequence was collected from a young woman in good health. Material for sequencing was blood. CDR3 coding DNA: TGTGCCACCAGCAGAGATAGAGGGGGACCCTATGGCTACACCTTC. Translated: CATSRDRGGPYGYTF.